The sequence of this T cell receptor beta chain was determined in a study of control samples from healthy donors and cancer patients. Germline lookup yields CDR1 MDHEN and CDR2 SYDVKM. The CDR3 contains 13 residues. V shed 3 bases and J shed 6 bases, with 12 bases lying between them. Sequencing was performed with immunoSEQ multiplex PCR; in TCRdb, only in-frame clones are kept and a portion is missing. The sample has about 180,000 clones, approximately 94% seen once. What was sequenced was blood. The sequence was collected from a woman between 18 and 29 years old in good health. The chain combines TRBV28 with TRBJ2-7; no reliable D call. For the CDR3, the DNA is TGTGCCAGCAGTTTCCAGAAGAGAGCCGAGCAGTACTTC. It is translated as CASSFQKRAEQYF. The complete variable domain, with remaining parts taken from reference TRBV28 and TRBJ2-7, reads DVKVTQSSRYLVKRTGEKVFLECVQDMDHENMFWYRQDPGLGLRLIYFSYDVKMKEKGDIPEGYSVSREKKERFSLILESASTNQTSMYLCASSFQKRAEQYFGPGTRLTVT.